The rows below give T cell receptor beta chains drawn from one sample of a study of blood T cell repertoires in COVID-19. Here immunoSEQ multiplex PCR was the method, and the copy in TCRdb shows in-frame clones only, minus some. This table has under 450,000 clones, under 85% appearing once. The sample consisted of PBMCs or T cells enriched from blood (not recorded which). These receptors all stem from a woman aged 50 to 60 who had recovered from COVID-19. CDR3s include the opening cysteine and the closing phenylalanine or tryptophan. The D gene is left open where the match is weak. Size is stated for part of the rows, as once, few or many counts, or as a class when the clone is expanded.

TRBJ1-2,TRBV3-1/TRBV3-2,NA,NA,CASSQDYSRGYTF,TGTGCCAGCAGCCAAGATTATTCCCGGGGCTACACCTTC
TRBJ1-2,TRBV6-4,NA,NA,CATIVTVRARRFGYTF,TGTGCCACAATCGTAACGGTGAGGGCTAGAAGGTTCGGCTACACCTTC
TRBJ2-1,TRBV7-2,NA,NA,CATQGRRSSYNEQFF,TGTGCCACCCAGGGAAGACGTAGCTCCTACAATGAGCAGTTCTTC
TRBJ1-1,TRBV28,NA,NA,CASSLEPVSNTEAFF,TGTGCCAGCAGTTTAGAGCCGGTCTCGAACACTGAAGCTTTCTTT
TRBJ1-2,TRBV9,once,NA,CASSPQTVNYGYTF,TGTGCCAGCAGCCCCCAGACAGTTAACTATGGCTACACCTTC
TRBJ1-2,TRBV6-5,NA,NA,CASSYSRATNYGYTF,TGTGCCAGCAGTTACTCCAGGGCCACTAACTATGGCTACACCTTC
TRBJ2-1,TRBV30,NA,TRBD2,CAWSVGLAGGPVEQFF,TGTGCCTGGAGTGTTGGGTTAGCGGGAGGGCCAGTTGAGCAGTTCTTC
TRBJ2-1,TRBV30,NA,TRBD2,CAWSYPRLAGEHEQFF,TGTGCCTGGAGTTACCCTAGACTAGCGGGAGAACATGAGCAGTTCTTC
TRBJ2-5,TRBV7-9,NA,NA,CASSLGHSQETQYF,TGTGCCAGCAGCCTTGGACACAGCCAAGAGACCCAGTACTTC
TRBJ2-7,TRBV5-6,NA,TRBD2,CASSPAGEHYEQYF,TGTGCCAGCAGTCCCGCGGGAGAACACTACGAGCAGTACTTC
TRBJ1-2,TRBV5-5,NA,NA,CASSVGDTLRPYGYTF,TGTGCCAGCAGCGTAGGGGACACCCTAAGACCCTATGGCTACACCTTC
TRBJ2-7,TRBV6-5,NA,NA,CASSLAGTAYEQYF,TGTGCCAGCAGTTTGGCGGGTACAGCCTACGAGCAGTACTTC
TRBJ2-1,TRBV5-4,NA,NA,CASSQLNYNEQFF,TGTGCCAGCAGCCAACTTAACTACAATGAGCAGTTCTTC
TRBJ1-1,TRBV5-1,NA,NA,CASSLYRGGTEAFF,TGCGCCAGCAGCTTGTACCGGGGGGGCACTGAAGCTTTCTTT
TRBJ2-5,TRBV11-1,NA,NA,CASSFGETQYF,TGTGCCAGCAGCTTCGGGGAGACCCAGTACTTC
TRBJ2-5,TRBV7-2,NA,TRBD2,CASSLDLAGGETQYF,TGTGCCAGCAGCTTAGACCTAGCGGGAGGTGAGACCCAGTACTTC
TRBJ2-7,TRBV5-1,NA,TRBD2,CASSPIAGGSYEQYF,TGCGCCAGCAGCCCCATAGCGGGGGGTTCCTACGAGCAGTACTTC
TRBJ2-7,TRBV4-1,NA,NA,CASSQAGVGDGYEQYF,TGCGCCAGCAGCCAAGCGGGGGTAGGGGACGGTTACGAGCAGTACTTC
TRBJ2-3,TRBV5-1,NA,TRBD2,CASSLSRGSWDTQYF,TGCGCCAGCAGCTTGTCGCGGGGGTCATGGGATACGCAGTATTTT
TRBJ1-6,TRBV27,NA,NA,CASSLWGGVDNSPLHF,TGTGCCAGCAGTTTATGGGGGGGGGTTGACAATTCACCCCTCCACTTT
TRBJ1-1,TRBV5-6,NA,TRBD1,CASSWNRGGTEAFF,TGTGCCAGCAGCTGGAACAGGGGTGGTACTGAAGCTTTCTTT
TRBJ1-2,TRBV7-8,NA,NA,CASSRDRSNYGYTF,TGTGCCAGCAGCCGAGACAGATCCAACTATGGCTACACCTTC
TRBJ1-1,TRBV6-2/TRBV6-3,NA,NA,CASSYEGVGNTEAFF,TGTGCCAGCAGTTACGAGGGGGTTGGGAACACTGAAGCTTTCTTT
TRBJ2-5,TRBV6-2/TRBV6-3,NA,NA,CASSPAVETQYF,TGTGCCAGCAGCCCAGCTGTAGAGACCCAGTACTTC
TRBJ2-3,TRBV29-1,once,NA,CSVERGTDTQYF,TGCAGCGTTGAGAGAGGAACAGATACGCAGTATTTT
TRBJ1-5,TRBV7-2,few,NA,CASSLVDIKQPQHF,TGTGCCAGCAGCTTAGTGGACATCAAACAGCCCCAGCATTTT
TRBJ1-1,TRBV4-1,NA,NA,CASSLTPTGQTEAFF,TGCGCCAGCAGCCTTACCCCCACAGGGCAGACTGAAGCTTTCTTT
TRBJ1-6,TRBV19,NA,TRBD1,CASTTGVSYNSPLHF,TGTGCCAGTACTACAGGGGTATCCTATAATTCACCCCTCCACTTT
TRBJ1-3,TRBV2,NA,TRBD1,CARRTGSGNTIYF,TGTGCCAGACGGACAGGGAGTGGAAACACCATATATTTT
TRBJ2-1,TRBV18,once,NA,CASSPPVWVSAGVGEFF,TGTGCCAGCTCACCACCAGTGTGGGTCAGTGCGGGCGTTGGGGAGTTCTTC
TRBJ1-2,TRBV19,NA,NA,CASSMATGLNGYTF,TGTGCCAGTAGTATGGCGACAGGCCTAAATGGCTACACCTTC
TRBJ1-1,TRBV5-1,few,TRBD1,CASSLGGTAEAFF,TGCGCCAGCAGCTTGGGTGGGACAGCGGAAGCTTTCTTT
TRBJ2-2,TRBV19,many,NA,CASSMDSGAGELFF,TGTGCCAGTAGTATGGACAGCGGGGCCGGGGAGCTGTTTTTT
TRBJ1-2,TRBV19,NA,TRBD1,CASSMRTGGYGYTF,TGTGCCAGTAGTATGAGGACAGGGGGCTATGGCTACACCTTC
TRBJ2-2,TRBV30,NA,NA,CALELGGATGELFF,TGTGCCCTGGAGTTGGGAGGAGCCACCGGGGAGCTGTTTTTT
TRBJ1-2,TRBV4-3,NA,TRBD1,CASSQNRGGYGYTF,TGCGCCAGCAGCCAAAACAGGGGTGGCTATGGCTACACCTTC
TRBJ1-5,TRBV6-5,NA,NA,CARAWAGNQPQHF,TGTGCCAGGGCGTGGGCAGGCAATCAGCCCCAGCATTTT
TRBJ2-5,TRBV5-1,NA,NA,CASSSTPSGETQYF,TGCGCCAGCAGCTCCACCCCCTCGGGGGAGACCCAGTACTTC
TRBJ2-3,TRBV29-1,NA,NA,CSVVSGGLPDTQYF,TGCAGCGTTGTATCCGGGGGATTGCCAGATACGCAGTATTTT
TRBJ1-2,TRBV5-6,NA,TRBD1,CASSFWDRGAYGYTF,TGTGCCAGCAGCTTTTGGGACAGGGGAGCCTATGGCTACACCTTC
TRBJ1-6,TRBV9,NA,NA,CASSTDNSPLHF,TGTGCCAGCAGCACAGATAATTCACCCCTCCACTTT
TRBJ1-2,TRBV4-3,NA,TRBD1,CASSQPENRGLGYGYTF,TGCGCCAGCAGCCAACCCGAAAACAGGGGACTAGGCTATGGCTACACCTTC
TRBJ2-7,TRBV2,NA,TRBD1,CASIRQGAAYEQYF,TGTGCCAGCATCAGACAGGGGGCAGCCTACGAGCAGTACTTC
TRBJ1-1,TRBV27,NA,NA,CASSPLGHSEAFF,TGTGCCAGCAGTCCTCTCGGACATAGTGAAGCTTTCTTT
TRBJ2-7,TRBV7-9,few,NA,CASSPQGRTYEQYF,TGTGCCAGCAGCCCGCAGGGCAGAACATACGAGCAGTACTTC
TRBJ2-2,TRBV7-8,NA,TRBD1,CASSSPRDRDTGELFF,TGTGCCAGCAGCTCCCCCCGGGACAGGGACACCGGGGAGCTGTTTTTT
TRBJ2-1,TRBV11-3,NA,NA,CASSFLTSFNEQFF,TGTGCCAGCAGTTTCCTGACTAGTTTCAATGAGCAGTTCTTC